This TCR beta chain was retrieved from a study of T cell responses to AZD1222 COVID-19 vaccine (dated by TCRdb to the early 2020s). Study-wide context: AZD1222 recipients whose second dose came at about 4 weeks and those whose second dose came at about 12 weeks were combined into one group, since spike-specific TCR depth and breadth did not differ between the two schedules. Trial participants were enrolled by age into subgroups of 18-55, 56-69 and 70-plus years, and 148, 28 and 57 TCR-sequenced participants, respectively, were included in these subgroups. TCR sequencing covered 233 trial participants: approximately 200 given two doses of AZD1222 and approximately 26 given two doses of MenACWY control vaccine.

The CDR3 regions of human TCRbeta chains were subjected to immunosequencing. The published analysis was carried out like this. Repertoire TCRs were matched against a reference library of SARS-CoV-2-specific TCRs generated with the MIRA antigen-specificity platform. Breadth was defined as the fraction of unique TCRs that were SARS-CoV-2-associated. Depth was defined as the fraction of total T cells that were SARS-CoV-2-associated. Each spike-specific TCR was assigned to its reactive spike region and to a CD4 or CD8 class using the MIRA data. Log10-transformed breadth and depth values were compared by one-way ANOVA with Sidak's multiple comparisons tests. Here the immuneACCESS table is served through TCRdb, limited to in-frame sequences with V and J called. Missing clones are a known gap in these copies; in checked studies unresolved V genes cover under half, and the rest lacks a known reason. The V and J calls and clone size were taken over from that table, and D and trimming were inferred from the DNA. The sample data list about 130,000 clones, and about 86% of these were observed just once. The biggest ten clones account for approximately 12% of the sample.

What the time point label conveys for this sample: baseline before first vaccination. Samples from vaccinated people were obtained from the UK trials COV001 and COV002, which included a single-blind randomized controlled phase 2/3 trial of AZD1222 (ChAdOx1 nCoV-19) in healthy adults. For TCRbeta chain sequencing, PBMC samples were collected from trial participants at day 0 and at day 28 after the second dose. The CDR3 runs 15 amino acids, cysteine and phenylalanine included. The sequence is cut down to CDR3 DNA, 45 bases in frame from base 1. Via the germline V gene, CDR1 is KGHSH and CDR2 LQKENI. Trimming removed 4 bases from V and 4 bases from J; the gene matches leave 10 bases unexplained. Concerning this clone itself: It lacks a known antigen. No base quality values were provided; no much bigger clone lies one nucleotide off.

Overall study results and their limits: Conclusions about previously exposed vaccinees are limited, since just six or seven AZD1222 recipients were seropositive for SARS-CoV-2 at baseline. Vaccine-associated CD4 TCRs spanned the whole spike protein, with dominant responses in regions 160-218 and 743-854. Epitopes outside the regions mutated in the B.1.351 and B.1.1.7 variants were reportedly recognized by nearly half of the unique spike-specific TCRs. Because no day 14 peak-response samples were available, repertoires were characterized only after the peak T cell response. After two AZD1222 doses, both the breadth and the depth of spike-specific TCRs were significantly higher than at day 0 and than in MenACWY recipients. The 56-69-year group was small, and its depth increase did not reach significance, likely because of low power. Participants were mostly white British and included more females than males, and it was suggested by the authors that clonal diversity may have been underestimated.

Sequencing used peripheral blood, obtained on day 0 of AZD1222 vaccination. The sequence derives from an adult in good health. The sequence joins TRBV18 to TRBJ2-7; TRBD2 agrees with 7 junctional bases. The DNA sequence reads TGTGCCAGCTCACTGATGAGCGGGGAACCATACGAGCAGTACTTC. It codes for CASSLMSGEPYEQYF.